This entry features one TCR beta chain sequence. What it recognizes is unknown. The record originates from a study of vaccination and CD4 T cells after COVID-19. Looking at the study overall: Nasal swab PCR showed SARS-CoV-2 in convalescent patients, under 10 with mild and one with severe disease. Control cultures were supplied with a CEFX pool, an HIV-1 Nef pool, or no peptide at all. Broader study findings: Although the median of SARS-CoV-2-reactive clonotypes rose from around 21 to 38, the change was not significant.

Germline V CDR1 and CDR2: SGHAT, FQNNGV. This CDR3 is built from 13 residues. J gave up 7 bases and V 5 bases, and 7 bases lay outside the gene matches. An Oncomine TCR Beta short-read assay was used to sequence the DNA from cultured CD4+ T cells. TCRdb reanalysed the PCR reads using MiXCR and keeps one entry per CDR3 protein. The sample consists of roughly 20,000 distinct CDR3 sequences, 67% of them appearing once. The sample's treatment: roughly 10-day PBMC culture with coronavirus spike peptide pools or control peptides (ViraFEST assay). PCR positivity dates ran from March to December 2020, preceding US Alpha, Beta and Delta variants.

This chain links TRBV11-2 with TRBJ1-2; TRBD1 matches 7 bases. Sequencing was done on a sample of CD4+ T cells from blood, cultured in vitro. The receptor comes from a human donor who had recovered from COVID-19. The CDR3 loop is CASSQEDRLGYTF. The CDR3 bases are TGTGCCAGCAGCCAAGAGGACAGGCTTGGCTACACCTTC.